The T cell receptor beta chain described here comes from a study of technical replicates of blood from a handful of donors. The CDR3 covers 12 residues. Germline values: CDR1 GTSNPN, CDR2 SVGIG (reference sequence). Measured with immunoSEQ multiplex PCR; TCRdb has only the in-frame clones, and not every one. This sample has over 70,000 clones, with approximately 97% found just once. The source of this sequence is a human donor in good health. This rearrangement joins TRBV30 to TRBJ1-2; no firm D call. The sequencing input was T cells isolated from PBMCs. Here the CDR3 DNA reads TGTGCTGCGGGGTACCCGGGTACAGGCTACACCTTC. This sequence encodes CAAGYPGTGYTF.